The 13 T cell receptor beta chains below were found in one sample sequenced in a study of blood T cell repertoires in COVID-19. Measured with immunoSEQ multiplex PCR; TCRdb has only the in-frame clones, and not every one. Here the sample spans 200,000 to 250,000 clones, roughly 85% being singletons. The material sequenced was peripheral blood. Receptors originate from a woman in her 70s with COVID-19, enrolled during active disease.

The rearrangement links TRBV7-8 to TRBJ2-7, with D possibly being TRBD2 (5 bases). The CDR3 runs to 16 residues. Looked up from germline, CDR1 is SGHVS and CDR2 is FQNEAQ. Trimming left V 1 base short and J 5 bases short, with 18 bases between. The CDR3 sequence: CASSLERAQRAHEQYF. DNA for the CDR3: TGTGCCAGCAGCTTAGAGAGGGCCCAACGAGCCCACGAGCAGTACTTC.

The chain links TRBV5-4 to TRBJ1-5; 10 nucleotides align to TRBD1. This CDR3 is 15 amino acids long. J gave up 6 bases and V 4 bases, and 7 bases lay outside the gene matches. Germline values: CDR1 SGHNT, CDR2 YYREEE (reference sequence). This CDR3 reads CASSADRGRGQPQHF. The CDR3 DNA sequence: TGTGCCAGCAGCGCAGACAGGGGGCGAGGTCAGCCCCAGCATTTT.

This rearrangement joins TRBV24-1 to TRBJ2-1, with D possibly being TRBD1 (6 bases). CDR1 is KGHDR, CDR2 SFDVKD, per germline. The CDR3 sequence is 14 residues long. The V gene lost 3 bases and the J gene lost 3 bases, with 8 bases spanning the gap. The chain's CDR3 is CATSDGDIYNEQFF. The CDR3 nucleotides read TGTGCCACCAGTGATGGGGACATCTACAATGAGCAGTTCTTC.

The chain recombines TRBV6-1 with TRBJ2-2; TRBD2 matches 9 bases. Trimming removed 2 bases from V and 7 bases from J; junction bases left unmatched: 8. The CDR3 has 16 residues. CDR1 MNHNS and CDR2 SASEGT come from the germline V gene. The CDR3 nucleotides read TGTGCCAGCAGTGAATTGGCGGGGGGGACGATCGGGGAGCTGTTTTTT. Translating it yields CASSELAGGTIGELFF.

CDR3 region: CASSFRGEAFF. The CDR3 coding sequence is TGTGCCAGCAGTTTCAGGGGTGAAGCTTTCTTT. The V and J genes are TRBV12-3 or TRBV12-4 and TRBJ1-1; the D gene is possibly TRBD1 (6 bases). The CDR3 runs 11 residues. Trimming removed 3 bases from V and 7 bases from J, with 6 bases in between.

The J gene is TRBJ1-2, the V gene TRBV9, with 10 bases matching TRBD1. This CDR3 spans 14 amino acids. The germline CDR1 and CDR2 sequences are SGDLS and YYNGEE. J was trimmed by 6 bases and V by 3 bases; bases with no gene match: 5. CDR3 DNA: TGTGCCAGCAGCGATCGACAGGGGGCAAATGGCTACACCTTC. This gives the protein CASSDRQGANGYTF.

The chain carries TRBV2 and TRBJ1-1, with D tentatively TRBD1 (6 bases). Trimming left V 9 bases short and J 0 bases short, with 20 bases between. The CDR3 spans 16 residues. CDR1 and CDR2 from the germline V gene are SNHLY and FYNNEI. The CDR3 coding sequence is TGTGCCAGTATCGGGAGGGCAGGGGCGATGAACACTGAAGCTTTCTTT. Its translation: CASIGRAGAMNTEAFF.

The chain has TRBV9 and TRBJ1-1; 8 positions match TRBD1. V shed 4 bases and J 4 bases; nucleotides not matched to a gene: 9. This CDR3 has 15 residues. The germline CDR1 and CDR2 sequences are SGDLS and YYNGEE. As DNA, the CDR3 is TGTGCCAGCAGCCCCTCCCTCAGGGGGCCCACTGAAGCTTTCTTT. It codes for CASSPSLRGPTEAFF.

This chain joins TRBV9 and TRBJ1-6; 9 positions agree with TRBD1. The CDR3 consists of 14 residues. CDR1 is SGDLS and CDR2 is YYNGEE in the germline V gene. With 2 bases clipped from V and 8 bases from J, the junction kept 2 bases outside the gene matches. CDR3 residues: CASSVRQGDSPLHF. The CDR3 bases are TGTGCCAGCAGCGTGAGACAGGGGGATTCACCCCTCCACTTT.

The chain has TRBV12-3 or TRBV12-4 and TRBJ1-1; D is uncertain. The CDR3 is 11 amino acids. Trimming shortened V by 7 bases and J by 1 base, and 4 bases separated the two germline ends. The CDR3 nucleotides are TGTGCCAGCACGGGGAACACTGAAGCTTTCTTT. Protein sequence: CASTGNTEAFF.

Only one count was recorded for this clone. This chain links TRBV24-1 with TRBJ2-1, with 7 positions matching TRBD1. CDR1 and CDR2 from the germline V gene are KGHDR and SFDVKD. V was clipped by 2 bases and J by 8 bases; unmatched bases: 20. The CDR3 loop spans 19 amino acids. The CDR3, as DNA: TGTGCCACCAGTGATTCTAGTAGACAGGGAGTGGTTCTGCGGGATGAGCAGTTCTTC. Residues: CATSDSSRQGVVLRDEQFF.

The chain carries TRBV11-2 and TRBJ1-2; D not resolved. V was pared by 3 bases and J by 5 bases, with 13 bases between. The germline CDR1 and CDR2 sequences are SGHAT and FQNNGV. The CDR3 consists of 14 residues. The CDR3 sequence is CASSFHDVRYGYTF. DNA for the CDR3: TGTGCCAGCAGCTTCCACGACGTGAGGTATGGCTACACCTTC. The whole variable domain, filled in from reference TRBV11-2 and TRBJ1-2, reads EAGVAQSPRYKIIEKRQSVAFWCNPISGHATLYWYQQILGQGPKLLIQFQNNGVVDDSQLPKDRFSAERLKGVDSTLKIQPAKLEDSAVYLCASSFHDVRYGYTFGSGTRLTVV.

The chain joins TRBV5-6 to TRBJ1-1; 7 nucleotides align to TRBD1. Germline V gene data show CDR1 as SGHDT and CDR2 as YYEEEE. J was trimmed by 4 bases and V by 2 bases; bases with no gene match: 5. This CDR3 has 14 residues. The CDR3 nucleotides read TGTGCCAGCAGCTTTGGGGCAGGGGGCACTGAAGCTTTCTTT. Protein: CASSFGAGGTEAFF.